The rows below give T cell receptor beta chains drawn from one sample of a study of monozygotic twins with cystic fibrosis. Profiled with immunoSEQ multiplex PCR; TCRdb holds only in-frame clones, not every one. The table has approximately 25,000 clones, 80% to 95% seen once. The sample taken for sequencing was blood. The receptor source for this set is a girl between 2 and 10 years old with cystic fibrosis. The CDR3 runs from the conserved cysteine through the conserved F or W. The order of the fields is CDR3 protein, CDR3 DNA, clone size, J gene, D gene, V gene. D genes are given only for firm matches. Only some rows state a clone size, as once, few, many or a class for expanded clones.

cdr3_aa: CASSFKGQSDTVYTF
cdr3_nt: TGCGCCAGCAGCTTTAAAGGGCAGTCTGATACGGTCTACACCTTC
clone_size: NA
j_call: TRBJ1-2
d_call: NA
v_call: TRBV5-1

cdr3_aa: CASSLRGNTWTDTQYF
cdr3_nt: TGTGCCAGCAGCTTGCGGGGGAACACCTGGACAGATACGCAGTATTTT
clone_size: NA
j_call: TRBJ2-3
d_call: TRBD2
v_call: TRBV11-2

cdr3_aa: CASSLDLLAGPSYEQYF
cdr3_nt: TGTGCCAGCAGCTTAGACCTACTAGCGGGGCCTTCCTACGAGCAGTACTTC
clone_size: NA
j_call: TRBJ2-7
d_call: TRBD2
v_call: TRBV7-2

cdr3_aa: CASSLWQGSGTDTQYF
cdr3_nt: TGTGCCAGCAGCTTATGGCAGGGGTCGGGCACAGATACGCAGTATTTT
clone_size: NA
j_call: TRBJ2-3
d_call: NA
v_call: TRBV7-2

cdr3_aa: CASSSLTGGYEQYF
cdr3_nt: TGTGCCAGCAGTTCCTTAACAGGGGGCTACGAGCAGTACTTC
clone_size: NA
j_call: TRBJ2-7
d_call: TRBD1
v_call: TRBV27

cdr3_aa: CASSEGHEQYF
cdr3_nt: TGCGCCAGCAGCGAAGGGCACGAGCAGTACTTC
clone_size: NA
j_call: TRBJ2-7
d_call: NA
v_call: TRBV10-1

cdr3_aa: CASSLGLGNTIYF
cdr3_nt: TGCGCCAGCAGCTTGGGGCTCGGAAACACCATATATTTT
clone_size: once
j_call: TRBJ1-3
d_call: NA
v_call: TRBV5-1

cdr3_aa: CASSPRVPTYGYTF
cdr3_nt: TGTGCCAGCAGCCCGAGGGTTCCCACATATGGCTACACCTTC
clone_size: few
j_call: TRBJ1-2
d_call: NA
v_call: TRBV9

cdr3_aa: CASSLYLAPYEQYF
cdr3_nt: TGTGCCAGCAGCTTATACCTTGCCCCCTACGAGCAGTACTTC
clone_size: NA
j_call: TRBJ2-7
d_call: NA
v_call: TRBV13

cdr3_aa: CASRLLAGDEQYF
cdr3_nt: TGTGCCAGCAGACTCCTAGCGGGGGACGAGCAGTACTTC
clone_size: NA
j_call: TRBJ2-7
d_call: TRBD2
v_call: TRBV7-2

cdr3_aa: CASSLMKNTEAFF
cdr3_nt: TGTGCCAGCAGCTTGATGAAGAACACTGAAGCTTTCTTT
clone_size: NA
j_call: TRBJ1-1
d_call: NA
v_call: TRBV5-6

cdr3_aa: CASRERGSRGDRSGNQPQHF
cdr3_nt: TGTGCCAGCAGGGAACGCGGGAGTAGGGGTGATCGCTCGGGCAATCAGCCCCAGCATTTT
clone_size: NA
j_call: TRBJ1-5
d_call: NA
v_call: TRBV6-1

cdr3_aa: CAWSGPQGPGANVLTF
cdr3_nt: TGTGCCTGGAGTGGCCCACAGGGGCCCGGGGCCAACGTCCTGACTTTC
clone_size: NA
j_call: TRBJ2-6
d_call: TRBD1
v_call: TRBV30

cdr3_aa: CASSPARGVEQYF
cdr3_nt: TGTGCCAGCAGCCCGGCTAGGGGTGTCGAGCAGTACTTC
clone_size: NA
j_call: TRBJ2-7
d_call: NA
v_call: TRBV7-8

cdr3_aa: CASSPPVKGGTGYTF
cdr3_nt: TGTGCCAGCAGCCCCCCCGTTAAAGGGGGCACAGGCTACACCTTC
clone_size: once
j_call: TRBJ1-2
d_call: TRBD1
v_call: TRBV7-9

cdr3_aa: CASSKDRAIGYTF
cdr3_nt: TGTGCCAGCAGTAAAGACAGGGCAATTGGCTACACCTTC
clone_size: few
j_call: TRBJ1-2
d_call: TRBD1
v_call: TRBV6-5

cdr3_aa: CASSFGQAPYEQYF
cdr3_nt: TGTGCCAGCAGCTTCGGACAGGCTCCCTACGAGCAGTACTTC
clone_size: NA
j_call: TRBJ2-7
d_call: TRBD1
v_call: TRBV7-9

cdr3_aa: CSVFGYGYTF
cdr3_nt: TGCAGCGTTTTCGGGTATGGCTACACCTTC
clone_size: once
j_call: TRBJ1-2
d_call: NA
v_call: TRBV29-1

cdr3_aa: CASSRTSINTEAFF
cdr3_nt: TGTGCCAGCAGCCGGACCTCTATTAACACTGAAGCTTTCTTT
clone_size: NA
j_call: TRBJ1-1
d_call: NA
v_call: TRBV5-4

cdr3_aa: CASSLATGVDSPLHF
cdr3_nt: TGTGCCAGCAGCTTGGCGACAGGGGTAGATTCACCCCTCCACTTT
clone_size: once
j_call: TRBJ1-6
d_call: TRBD1
v_call: TRBV5-6

cdr3_aa: CASSVDGVNTEAFF
cdr3_nt: TGTGCCAGCAGCGTAGATGGGGTGAACACTGAAGCTTTCTTT
clone_size: NA
j_call: TRBJ1-1
d_call: NA
v_call: TRBV9

cdr3_aa: CASSFMGQISYEQYF
cdr3_nt: TGTGCCAGCAGTTTTATGGGTCAGATCTCCTACGAGCAGTACTTC
clone_size: NA
j_call: TRBJ2-7
d_call: NA
v_call: TRBV28

cdr3_aa: CAQRTYGYTF
cdr3_nt: TGTGCCCAACGGACGTATGGCTACACCTTC
clone_size: NA
j_call: TRBJ1-2
d_call: NA
v_call: TRBV2

cdr3_aa: CASSSPSPTPYEQYF
cdr3_nt: TGTGCCAGCAGTTCTCCTTCTCCTACTCCCTACGAGCAGTACTTC
clone_size: once
j_call: TRBJ2-7
d_call: NA
v_call: TRBV27

cdr3_aa: CASGLDSMNTEAFF
cdr3_nt: TGTGCTAGTGGTTTGGACAGCATGAACACTGAAGCTTTCTTT
clone_size: NA
j_call: TRBJ1-1
d_call: NA
v_call: TRBV12-5

cdr3_aa: CASSLVLGELAEQFF
cdr3_nt: TGTGCCAGCAGCTTAGTTCTGGGGGAACTGGCTGAGCAGTTCTTC
clone_size: NA
j_call: TRBJ2-1
d_call: NA
v_call: TRBV11-3

cdr3_aa: CSATPQGIGPF
cdr3_nt: TGCAGTGCAACTCCCCAGGGGATTGGACCCTTC
clone_size: NA
j_call: TRBJ1-2
d_call: NA
v_call: TRBV20-1

cdr3_aa: CASSYWGQSLNTEAFF
cdr3_nt: TGTGCCAGCAGTTACTGGGGACAGTCTCTGAACACTGAAGCTTTCTTT
clone_size: NA
j_call: TRBJ1-1
d_call: TRBD1
v_call: TRBV6-6

cdr3_aa: CASSIRTEGLGYTF
cdr3_nt: TGTGCCAGTAGTATCAGAACAGAAGGTCTCGGCTACACCTTC
clone_size: NA
j_call: TRBJ1-2
d_call: NA
v_call: TRBV19

cdr3_aa: CASSLLISYPNNEQFF
cdr3_nt: TGTGCCAGCAGCTTATTAATCTCATACCCGAACAATGAGCAGTTCTTC
clone_size: once
j_call: TRBJ2-1
d_call: NA
v_call: TRBV5-5

cdr3_aa: CATSSGEATSSGNTIYF
cdr3_nt: TGTGCCACCAGCAGCGGAGAGGCCACGAGCTCTGGAAACACCATATATTTT
clone_size: NA
j_call: TRBJ1-3
d_call: NA
v_call: TRBV15

cdr3_aa: CASGSSTGASTDTQYF
cdr3_nt: TGTGCTAGTGGTTCTTCGACTGGTGCTAGCACAGATACGCAGTATTTT
clone_size: NA
j_call: TRBJ2-3
d_call: NA
v_call: TRBV12-5

cdr3_aa: CASSLGPYIQYF
cdr3_nt: TGTGCCAGCAGTTTAGGTCCGTACATTCAGTACTTC
clone_size: NA
j_call: TRBJ2-4
d_call: NA
v_call: TRBV28

cdr3_aa: CASSPVLLQGEAFF
cdr3_nt: TGTGCCAGCAGCCCCGTTTTGCTACAGGGTGAAGCTTTCTTT
clone_size: NA
j_call: TRBJ1-1
d_call: NA
v_call: TRBV7-9

cdr3_aa: CASSLGAISGNTIYF
cdr3_nt: TGTGCCAGCAGCTTAGGGGCAATCTCTGGAAACACCATATATTTT
clone_size: NA
j_call: TRBJ1-3
d_call: NA
v_call: TRBV13

cdr3_aa: CASSLMAGRSVGETQYF
cdr3_nt: TGTGCCAGCAGCTTAATGGCAGGCCGGTCGGTGGGAGAGACCCAGTACTTC
clone_size: NA
j_call: TRBJ2-5
d_call: NA
v_call: TRBV11-2

cdr3_aa: CASRFTSTEQYF
cdr3_nt: TGTGCCAGCAGGTTCACCTCTACCGAGCAGTACTTC
clone_size: NA
j_call: TRBJ2-7
d_call: NA
v_call: TRBV9

cdr3_aa: CASSARQGGTDTQYF
cdr3_nt: TGTGCCAGCAGTGCGCGACAGGGTGGCACAGATACGCAGTATTTT
clone_size: once
j_call: TRBJ2-3
d_call: TRBD1
v_call: TRBV6-1

cdr3_aa: CASSYGDSAGELFF
cdr3_nt: TGTGCCAGCAGTTACGGGGACAGTGCCGGGGAGCTGTTTTTT
clone_size: NA
j_call: TRBJ2-2
d_call: TRBD1
v_call: TRBV6-5

cdr3_aa: CASSQDWASTRTEAFF
cdr3_nt: TGCGCCAGCAGCCAAGATTGGGCGAGTACGCGCACTGAAGCTTTCTTT
clone_size: NA
j_call: TRBJ1-1
d_call: NA
v_call: TRBV4-1

cdr3_aa: CASSQPGQIDEQFF
cdr3_nt: TGCGCCAGCAGCCAACCGGGACAGATTGATGAGCAGTTCTTC
clone_size: NA
j_call: TRBJ2-1
d_call: TRBD1
v_call: TRBV4-3

cdr3_aa: CASSYSNLGGFSPLHF
cdr3_nt: TGTGCCAGCAGTTACTCGAACCTGGGAGGCTTTTCACCCCTCCACTTT
clone_size: NA
j_call: TRBJ1-6
d_call: NA
v_call: TRBV6-5

cdr3_aa: CASSIDLGGAGGYTF
cdr3_nt: TGTGCCAGTAGTATAGATCTAGGGGGGGCAGGTGGCTACACCTTC
clone_size: NA
j_call: TRBJ1-2
d_call: NA
v_call: TRBV19

cdr3_aa: CSARDYIYEQYF
cdr3_nt: TGCAGCGCCCGGGACTACATCTACGAGCAGTACTTC
clone_size: NA
j_call: TRBJ2-7
d_call: TRBD2
v_call: TRBV29-1

cdr3_aa: CASSPGTDYSGANVLTF
cdr3_nt: TGTGCCAGCAGCCCCGGGACAGACTACTCTGGGGCCAACGTCCTGACTTTC
clone_size: once
j_call: TRBJ2-6
d_call: TRBD1
v_call: TRBV14

cdr3_aa: CASSVEGRRAEAFF
cdr3_nt: TGTGCCAGCAGCGTAGAGGGGCGCCGTGCTGAAGCTTTCTTT
clone_size: NA
j_call: TRBJ1-1
d_call: NA
v_call: TRBV9

cdr3_aa: CASSEGGTGKQPQHF
cdr3_nt: TGTGCCAGCAGTGAAGGGGGAACAGGGAAGCAGCCCCAGCATTTT
clone_size: once
j_call: TRBJ1-5
d_call: NA
v_call: TRBV2

cdr3_aa: CASSGDESNYGYTF
cdr3_nt: TGTGCCAGCTCAGGCGACGAGTCTAACTATGGCTACACCTTC
clone_size: NA
j_call: TRBJ1-2
d_call: NA
v_call: TRBV18

cdr3_aa: CASSYLGDGNQPQHF
cdr3_nt: TGTGCCAGCAGTTACTTGGGGGATGGCAATCAGCCCCAGCATTTT
clone_size: NA
j_call: TRBJ1-5
d_call: NA
v_call: TRBV6-5

cdr3_aa: CASSLPGTGSPLHF
cdr3_nt: TGTGCCAGCAGTCTCCCCGGAACAGGTTCACCCCTCCACTTT
clone_size: NA
j_call: TRBJ1-6
d_call: NA
v_call: TRBV6-5

cdr3_aa: CAISDGVSRAGELFF
cdr3_nt: TGTGCCATCAGCGATGGGGTGAGCCGGGCCGGGGAGCTGTTTTTT
clone_size: NA
j_call: TRBJ2-2
d_call: NA
v_call: TRBV10-3

cdr3_aa: CASSLEVQGSLYEQYF
cdr3_nt: TGTGCCAGCAGCTTAGAAGTACAGGGGAGCCTCTACGAGCAGTACTTC
clone_size: NA
j_call: TRBJ2-7
d_call: TRBD1
v_call: TRBV7-8

cdr3_aa: CASSQDRTSGGPSTDTQYF
cdr3_nt: TGCGCCAGCAGCCAAGATAGGACTAGCGGGGGACCTAGCACAGATACGCAGTATTTT
clone_size: NA
j_call: TRBJ2-3
d_call: TRBD2
v_call: TRBV4-3